This section outlines one T cell receptor beta chain sequence together with its context. The data derive from a study of T cells expressing NK-cell markers. On the study more broadly: It was from sorted CD3+CD56+NKG2C+, CD3+CD56+NKG2C- and CD3+CD56-NKG2C+ T cells that TCR beta repertoires came. Seven donors tested HCMV-seropositive and one tested seronegative among the eight sequenced.

The CDR3 runs to 13 residues. The germline V gene encodes CDR1 LNHDA and CDR2 SQIVND (reference sequence). TCRdb re-called the 5' RACE reads and shows each CDR3 protein once, DNA omitted. The sample has approximately 150,000 distinct CDR3 sequences; the top ten hold roughly 12%. The rearrangement links TRBV19 to TRBJ2-1; TCRdb's assignment of TRBD2 cannot be checked, as there is no DNA. The sequence derives from a man aged 18 to 29 in good health. What was sequenced was blood T cells: a sorted CD56 or NKG2C T cell subset, CD4+ or CD8+ T cells, or bulk PBMC T cells (not recorded which). CDR3 sequence: CASRPPTAGEQFF.